This paragraph covers one T cell receptor beta chain sequence. The antigen this receptor binds is unknown. No base qualities exist here, and no much larger clone lies one base off it. The source of the sample is a study of blood T cell repertoires in COVID-19 (dated by TCRdb to 2020 to 2021). A note on the overall study: Samples from collaborators originated in the United States, Italy and Spain and spanned both the acute and convalescent phases of COVID-19. Where available, HLA class I and class II types were taken from metadata supplied by the sample provider and were not determined by assay-based typing. The repertoires were released in a freely available public database intended as a resource for research on the immune response to SARS-CoV-2. Nearly every sample came with metadata listing a de-identified subject ID, COVID-19 status, age in years and sex. Deeply sampled blood TCRbeta repertoires from subjects exposed to, actively infected with, or recovered from COVID-19 were included in the dataset. The material from the prospective study consisted of cDNA or gDNA derived from T cells, B-cell-depleted T cells, or PBMCs. The samples were drawn from the first 160 participants of the ongoing ImmuneRACE study and from 1,254 subjects provided by 6 global collaborators. Study-wide findings and limitations: The amount of clinical and demographic metadata varied by source and participant and was provided uncurated.

Each collaborating institution followed its own protocols to collect whole blood in K2EDTA tubes. For TCRbeta analysis, collaborators shipped samples in one of three forms: frozen whole blood, isolated PBMCs, or DNA extracted from either of those sample types. CDR1 and CDR2 (MDHEN, SYDVKM) derive from the germline V gene. Its CDR3 holds 15 amino acids, cysteine through phenylalanine. Of the read, only the CDR3 DNA is kept; its 45 bases are in frame from base 1. V is cut by 2 bases and J by 9 bases, and the space between the germline ends is 20 bases. The immunoSEQ Assay, a bias-controlled multiplex PCR, was used to amplify TCRbeta CDR3 regions from genomic DNA. The authors' analysis ran thus. Nucleated cell counts per sample were estimated from amplification of reference gene primers within the assay. To quantify the absolute abundance of each unique TCRbeta CDR3 rearrangement, sequence reads were collapsed and filtered. For each sample, productive Simpson clonality was calculated by taking the square root of Simpson's diversity index across productive rearrangements. The table was pulled from immuneACCESS by TCRdb, which kept in-frame rearrangements only. Such tables lose some clones; where checked, under half of the loss comes from unresolved V genes, and the rest has no known cause. The V and J calls and clone size are taken from that table; D and trimming were inferred from the DNA. Counted in this sample were about 50,000 clones; around 85% of them appeared once. The ten largest make up roughly 14% of the sample.

This clonotype was obtained from a human donor in a cohort sampled during active COVID-19. The donor label of this sample is uncertain. The chain couples TRBV28 to TRBJ2-7, with a weak D call of TRBD1 (7 bases match). Sequenced sample: peripheral blood. CDR3 reads: CASSLGGTVYEMQYF. The nucleotide sequence is TGTGCCAGCAGTTTAGGCGGGACAGTATACGAGATGCAGTACTTC.